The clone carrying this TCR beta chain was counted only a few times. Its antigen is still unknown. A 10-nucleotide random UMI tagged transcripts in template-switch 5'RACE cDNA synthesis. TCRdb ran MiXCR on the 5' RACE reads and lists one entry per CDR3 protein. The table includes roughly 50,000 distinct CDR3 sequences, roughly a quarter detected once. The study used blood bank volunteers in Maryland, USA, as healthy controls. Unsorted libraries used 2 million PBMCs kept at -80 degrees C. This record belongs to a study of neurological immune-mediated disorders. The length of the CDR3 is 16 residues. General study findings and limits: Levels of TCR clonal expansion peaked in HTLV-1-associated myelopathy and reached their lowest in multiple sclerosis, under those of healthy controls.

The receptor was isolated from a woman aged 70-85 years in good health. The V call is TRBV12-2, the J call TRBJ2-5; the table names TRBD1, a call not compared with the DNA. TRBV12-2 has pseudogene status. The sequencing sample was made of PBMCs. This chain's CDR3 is CASRLGPEGGSKTQYF. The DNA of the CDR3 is TGTGCAAGTCGCTTAGGACCGGAGGGGGGCTCTAAGACCCAGTACTTC.